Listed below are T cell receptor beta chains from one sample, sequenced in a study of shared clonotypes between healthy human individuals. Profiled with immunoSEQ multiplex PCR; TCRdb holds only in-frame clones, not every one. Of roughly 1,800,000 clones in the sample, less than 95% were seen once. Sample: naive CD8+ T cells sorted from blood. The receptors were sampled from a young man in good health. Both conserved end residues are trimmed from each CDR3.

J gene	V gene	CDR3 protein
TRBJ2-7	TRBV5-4	ASSSGTDTPYEQY
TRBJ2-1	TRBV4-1	ASSQGPSGEQF
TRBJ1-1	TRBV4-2	ASSQVSGMNTEAF
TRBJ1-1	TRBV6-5	ASSDLWRSEAF
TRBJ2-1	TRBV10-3	AISWTGGGNEQF
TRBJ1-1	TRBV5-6	ASSFWDTEAF
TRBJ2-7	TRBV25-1	ASSGWEY
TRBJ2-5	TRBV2	ASPGGETQY
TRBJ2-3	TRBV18	ASSPVTGDTQY
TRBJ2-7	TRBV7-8	ASSPFLGQASYEQY
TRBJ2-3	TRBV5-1	ASSLRVAGVTDTQY
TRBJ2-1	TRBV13	ASSLLGVGEQF
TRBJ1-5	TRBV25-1	ASSPDSFYQPQH
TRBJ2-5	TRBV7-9	ASSPEERDTETQY
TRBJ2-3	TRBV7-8	ASSLGLAGLTDTQY
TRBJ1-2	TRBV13	ASSLQGAPGPGADGYT
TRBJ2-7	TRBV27	ASSFSRPAYEQY
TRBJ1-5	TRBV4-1	ASSQDRSFSNQPQH
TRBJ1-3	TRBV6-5	ASSYGAVTSGNTIY
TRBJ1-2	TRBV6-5	ASNIMETGYGYT
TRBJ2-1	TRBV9	ASSSNPVDVSYNEQF
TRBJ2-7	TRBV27	ASSSSGTPYEQY
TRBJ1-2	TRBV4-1	ASSQNTIHGYT
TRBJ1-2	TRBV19	ASSIDLEDGYT
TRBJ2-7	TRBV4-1	ASSQEPLVGPSYEQY
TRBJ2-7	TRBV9	ASSPGLGGYEQY
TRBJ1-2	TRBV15	ATSGGNTPDGYT
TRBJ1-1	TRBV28	ASSLSGAPEAF
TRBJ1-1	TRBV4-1	ASSQVKGRDTEAF
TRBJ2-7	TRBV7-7	ASSLASSYEQY
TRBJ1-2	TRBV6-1	ASSVGRGSGYGYT
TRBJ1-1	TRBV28	ASSLLPGTEAF
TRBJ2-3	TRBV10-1	ASSETQGLTDTQY
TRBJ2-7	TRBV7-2	ASSLGPSADYEQY
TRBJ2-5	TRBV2	ASSEGLEETQY
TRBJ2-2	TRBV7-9	ASSWSNTGELF
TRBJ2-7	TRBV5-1	ASSLSSGSLYEQY
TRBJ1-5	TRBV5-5	ASSLWAVNQPQH
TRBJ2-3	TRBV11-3	ASSLRREPQY
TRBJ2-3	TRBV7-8	ASSSRVVGDTQY
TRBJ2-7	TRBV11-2	ASSLAGGSYEQY
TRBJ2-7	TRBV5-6	ASSSPGTYEQY
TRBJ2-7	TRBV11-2	ASSLDGTELYEQY
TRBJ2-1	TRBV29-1	SVEDMSSGSSTGEQF
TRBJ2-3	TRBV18	ASSLRVDSTDTQY
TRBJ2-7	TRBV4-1	ASSHPTSDYEQY
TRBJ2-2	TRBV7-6	ASSSPGTQGGELF
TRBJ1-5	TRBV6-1	ASSEWGSPNQPQH
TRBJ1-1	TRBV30	AWSLHSGNTEAF
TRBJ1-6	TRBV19	ASSIVGNSPLH
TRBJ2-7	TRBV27	ASRPGVSGLEQY